Presented here are 27 T cell receptor beta chains from one specimen sequenced in a study of blood T cell repertoires in COVID-19. Measured with immunoSEQ multiplex PCR; TCRdb has only the in-frame clones, and not every one. The sample has 140,000 to 150,000 clones; roughly 84% are singletons. The sequenced sample consisted of PBMCs or T cells enriched from blood (not recorded which). All receptors come from a woman between 45 and 60 years old who had been exposed to COVID-19.

The J gene is TRBJ2-3, the V gene TRBV30, with D unclear. Germline V gene lookup returns CDR1 GTSNPN and CDR2 SVGIG (reference sequence). Deletions cut 8 bases from V and 5 bases from J, with 8 bases between. The CDR3 runs to 10 residues. DNA for the CDR3: TGTGCCGTGGAGTTAGATACGCAGTATTTT. Residues: CAVELDTQYF. The entire variable domain, with the rest obtained from reference TRBV30 and TRBJ2-3, is as follows: SQTIHQWPATLVQPVGSPLSLECTVEGTSNPNLYWYRQAAGRGLQLLFYSVGIGQISSEVPQNLSASRPQDRQFILSSKKLLLSDSGFYLCAVELDTQYFGPGTRLTVL.

V and J are TRBV5-1 and TRBJ1-4, with 8 bases identical to TRBD1. CDR3 length: 14 amino acids. CDR1 and CDR2 (germline): SGHRS, YFSETQ. Trimming cost V 0 bases and J 7 bases; bases outside gene matches: 2. CDR3 sequence (DNA): TGCGCCAGCAGCTTGGGGGACAGGTTTGAAAAACTGTTTTTT. Amino acid sequence: CASSLGDRFEKLFF.

V is TRBV3-1 (or the pseudogene TRBV3-2) and J is TRBJ2-5, with a weak D call TRBD2 (5 bases). The V gene lost 8 bases and the J gene lost 7 bases, with 20 bases spanning the gap. Germline V gene sequence: CDR1 LGHDT, CDR2 YNNKEL (reference sequence). The CDR3 runs to 14 residues. CDR3: CASARAATPGTQYF. The CDR3 nucleotides are TGTGCCAGCGCGCGAGCGGCGACTCCAGGGACCCAGTACTTC.

The chain combines TRBV11-2 with TRBJ1-2; D possibly corresponds to TRBD1 (5 bases). V lost 6 bases and J 7 bases, leaving 15 bases between the germline ends. Germline CDR1 SGHAT, CDR2 FQNNGV. This CDR3 contains 13 residues. CDR3 nucleotides: TGTGCCAGCAGGGAGGCGGGGGTGACTGGCTACACCTTC. It specifies CASREAGVTGYTF.

The chain couples TRBV14 to TRBJ1-2; 8 nucleotides align to TRBD1. CDR1 SGHDN and CDR2 FVKESK come from the germline V gene. Trimming removed 0 bases from V and 4 bases from J; junction bases left unmatched: 7. The CDR3 loop spans 16 amino acids. The CDR3 region has the DNA TGTGCCAGCAGCCAAGAATACCAGGGGGCCATCTATGGCTACACCTTC. It specifies CASSQEYQGAIYGYTF.

The V call is TRBV15, the J call TRBJ2-2; TRBD1 is a possible D gene (5 bases). CDR1 and CDR2 (germline): LNHNV, YYDKDF (reference sequence). The CDR3 consists of 19 residues. The V end lost 3 bases, the J end lost 7 bases, and 27 bases lay between the germline ends. The CDR3 is CATSSLSGGALSPHGELFF. Here the CDR3 DNA reads TGTGCCACCAGCAGCCTTTCGGGTGGGGCCTTATCCCCCCACGGGGAGCTGTTTTTT. The full variable domain, rest sourced from reference TRBV15 and TRBJ2-2, is DAMVIQNPRYQVTQFGKPVTLSCSQTLNHNVMYWYQQKSSQAPKLLFHYYDKDFNNEADTPDNFQSRRPNTSFCFLDIRSPGLGDTAMYLCATSSLSGGALSPHGELFFGEGSRLTVL.

The chain is built from TRBV6-2 or TRBV6-3 and TRBJ2-1, with D tentatively TRBD1 (5 bases). Trimming removed 5 bases at V and 4 bases at J, with 18 bases between. CDR3 size: 16 residues. Germline V lookup: CDR1 MNHEY, CDR2 SVGEGT. DNA of the CDR3: TGTGCCAGCAGTGGGGCTCGGCGGTTTGGGTACAATGAGCAGTTCTTC. Protein: CASSGARRFGYNEQFF.

The chain links TRBV19 to TRBJ1-2; D call uncertain. The germline gives CDR1 LNHDA, CDR2 SQIVND (reference sequence). The CDR3 covers 12 residues. V shed 3 bases and J shed 4 bases, with 6 bases lying between them. The CDR3 spells CASSIPFYGYTF. CDR3 sequence (DNA): TGTGCCAGTAGTATCCCCTTCTATGGCTACACCTTC. The variable domain in full, completed from reference TRBV19 and TRBJ1-2, reads DGGITQSPKYLFRKEGQNVTLSCEQNLNHDAMYWYRQDPGQGLRLIYYSQIVNDFQKGDIAEGYSVSREKKESFPLTVTSAQKNPTAFYLCASSIPFYGYTFGSGTRLTVV.

The V call is TRBV19, the J call TRBJ1-3; 9 bases match TRBD1. Germline CDR1 is LNHDA and CDR2 is SQIVND (reference sequence). There are 17 residues in the CDR3. V shed 5 bases, J shed 0 bases, and the junction held 8 bases outside the gene matches. CDR3 DNA: TGTGCCAGTAGTTCCGGGACAGGGACCTCCTCTGGAAACACCATATATTTT. Its protein product is CASSSGTGTSSGNTIYF.

The CDR3 nucleotides are TGTGCCAGTAGCCGGGACAGGGGTCCTGGGGGCTATGGCTACACCTTC. Protein: CASSRDRGPGGYGYTF. V and J are TRBV19 and TRBJ1-2; 10 bases are shared with TRBD1. The ends lost 6 bases at V and 4 bases at J; junction bases unmatched: 11. Per germline, CDR1 LNHDA and CDR2 SQIVND (reference sequence). CDR3 length: 16 amino acids.

This chain joins TRBV6-2 or TRBV6-3 and TRBJ2-5; 7 nucleotides align to TRBD1. Germline V gene lookup returns CDR1 MNHEY and CDR2 SVGEGT. The V segment lost 5 bases and the J segment 5 bases; nucleotides outside the gene matches: 14. This CDR3 region has 16 residues. This CDR3 is CASSPRGRGPRETQYF. The CDR3 nucleotides are TGTGCCAGCAGTCCCCGAGGTAGGGGGCCCCGGGAGACCCAGTACTTC.

This clone was observed once. The genes are TRBV27 and TRBJ1-5, with 8 bases aligning to TRBD1. The CDR3 contains 14 residues. Germline CDR1 and CDR2: MNHEY and SMNVEV (reference sequence). With 6 bases clipped from V and 6 bases from J, the junction kept 7 bases outside the gene matches. The CDR3 nucleotides read TGTGCCAGCAGGGGACAGGCCGCAATTCAGCCCCAGCATTTT. It yields the protein CASRGQAAIQPQHF.

The rearrangement links TRBV30 to TRBJ1-2; TRBD1 agrees at 8 bases. This CDR3 is built from 13 residues. Trimming took 2 bases from V and 4 from J; bases not matched to a gene: 3. Germline CDR1 and CDR2: GTSNPN and SVGIG (reference sequence). This CDR3 reads CAWSQGALYGYTF. For the CDR3, the DNA is TGTGCCTGGAGTCAGGGGGCCCTCTATGGCTACACCTTC.

The chain links TRBV5-4 to TRBJ2-5, with TRBD2 matching over 16 bases. This CDR3 spans 17 amino acids. V shed 4 bases, J shed 1 base, and the junction held 4 bases outside the gene matches. Germline CDR1 and CDR2: SGHNT and YYREEE (reference sequence). The CDR3 DNA reads as TGTGCCAGCAGCGGGGGACTAGCGGGAGGGGTCCAAGAGACCCAGTACTTC. Its translation is CASSGGLAGGVQETQYF.

V is TRBV19 and J is TRBJ1-1; maybe TRBD1 (5 bases). The CDR3 spans 16 residues. Germline CDR1 is LNHDA and CDR2 is SQIVND (reference sequence). Trimming left V 4 bases short and J 2 bases short, with 17 bases between. This chain's CDR3 is CASSTVLGGVNTEAFF. CDR3 coding DNA: TGTGCCAGTAGTACAGTTCTTGGGGGGGTTAACACTGAAGCTTTCTTT.

The V call is TRBV29-1, the J call TRBJ2-7; D is ambiguous. Germline V gives CDR1 SQVTM, CDR2 ANQGSEA. The germline V and J ends were trimmed by 2 bases and 2 bases, with 4 bases remaining between them. This CDR3 region has 11 residues. The CDR3 is CSVEIAYEQYF. The CDR3, as DNA: TGCAGCGTTGAAATAGCCTACGAGCAGTACTTC.

The chain employs TRBV10-3 and TRBJ1-5; D is possibly TRBD1 (6 bases). The germline V and J ends were trimmed by 3 bases and 6 bases, with 15 bases remaining between them. Germline CDR1 is ENHRY and CDR2 is SYGVKD. This CDR3 contains 15 residues. Written as DNA, the CDR3 is TGTGCCATCAGTGACCCCGGGGGGGCCGGTCAGCCCCAGCATTTT. Translating it yields CAISDPGGAGQPQHF.

The V gene is TRBV19, the J gene TRBJ2-1; TRBD1 agrees at 7 bases. The CDR3 runs to 13 residues. Per the germline V gene, CDR1 is LNHDA and CDR2 is SQIVND (reference sequence). Trimming took 9 bases from V and 5 from J; bases not matched to a gene: 7. The CDR3 here is CASHTGQNNEQFF. DNA of the CDR3: TGTGCCAGCCACACGGGACAGAACAATGAGCAGTTCTTC.

The CDR3 spells CASGTRGNTEAFF. CDR3 nucleotides: TGTGCCAGCGGGACCAGGGGTAACACTGAAGCTTTCTTT. The chain carries TRBV2 and TRBJ1-1, with D perhaps TRBD1 (6 bases). V lost 8 bases and J lost 2, with 12 bases in between. The CDR3 is 13 residues long. The germline V gene encodes CDR1 SNHLY and CDR2 FYNNEI. The whole variable domain, remainder taken from reference TRBV2 and TRBJ1-1, is EPEVTQTPSHQVTQMGQEVILRCVPISNHLYFYWYRQILGQKVEFLVSFYNNEISEKSEIFDDQFSVERPDGSNFTLKIRSTKLEDSAMYFCASGTRGNTEAFFGQGTRLTVV.

The chain is built from TRBV4-2 and TRBJ2-3; TRBD2 matches at 8 bases. Germline CDR1 and CDR2: LGHNA and YNFKEQ. CDR3 length equals 17 residues. V lost 0 bases to trimming and J lost 5 bases; unmatched junction nucleotides: 10. The CDR3, as DNA: TGTGCCAGCAGCCAAGATCGGTACGGGGGGGAAGAAGATACGCAGTATTTT. It encodes CASSQDRYGGEEDTQYF.

J is TRBJ2-3 and V is TRBV19; 11 bases are a match to TRBD2. The junction had 14 bases not matched to a gene; V was cut back by 3 bases and J by 6 bases. Germline values: CDR1 LNHDA, CDR2 SQIVND (reference sequence). This CDR3 is built from 18 residues. The CDR3 coding sequence is TGTGCCAGTAGTATGAGGAGGGCTAGCGGGGGGCCAGGGGATACGCAGTATTTT. It translates to CASSMRRASGGPGDTQYF.

V usage is TRBV6-5 and J usage is TRBJ2-2; 9 nucleotides agree with TRBD2. The germline CDR1 and CDR2 sequences are MNHEY and SVGAGI. Trimming cost V 4 bases and J 1 base; bases outside gene matches: 1. The CDR3 runs 15 residues. The CDR3 reads CASSSTSGNTGELFF. The CDR3 DNA follows: TGTGCCAGCAGTTCGACTAGCGGGAACACCGGGGAGCTGTTTTTT.

The chain couples TRBV5-4 to TRBJ1-4; D is perhaps TRBD1 (6 bases). Trimming removed 2 bases at V and 5 bases at J, with 7 bases between. The CDR3 is 13 amino acids. Germline CDR1 and CDR2: SGHNT and YYREEE (reference sequence). The CDR3 nucleotides are TGTGCCAGCAGCTTAGGGGGAAATGAAAAACTGTTTTTT. Residues: CASSLGGNEKLFF. Filled out from reference TRBV5-4 and TRBJ1-4, the complete variable domain reads ETGVTQSPTHLIKTRGQQVTLRCSSQSGHNTVSWYQQALGQGPQFIFQYYREEENGRGNFPPRFSGLQFPNYSSELNVNALELDDSALYLCASSLGGNEKLFFGSGTQLSVL.

The V call is TRBV4-3, the J call TRBJ2-3, with 9 bases identical to TRBD2. The CDR3 contains 16 residues. Germline V gives CDR1 LGHNA, CDR2 YSLEER. Trimming at V came to 1 base and at J to 4 bases, leaving 6 bases not matched to a gene. CDR3 sequence: CASSQGVSGGADTQYF. CDR3 in DNA: TGCGCCAGCAGCCAAGGGGTTAGCGGGGGAGCAGATACGCAGTATTTT.

The V gene is TRBV5-1, the J gene TRBJ2-3, with D uncertain. The CDR3 is 15 residues long. Deletions cut 6 bases from V and 0 bases from J, with 14 bases between. Germline V gene sequence: CDR1 SGHRS, CDR2 YFSETQ. CDR3 amino acids: CASTLAPGSTDTQYF. The CDR3 DNA follows: TGCGCCAGCACCTTAGCCCCAGGAAGCACAGATACGCAGTATTTT.

The rearrangement uses TRBV27 and TRBJ1-2; D is undetermined. The CDR3 length is 15 residues. The germline CDR1 and CDR2 sequences are MNHEY and SMNVEV (reference sequence). The V gene lost 5 bases and the J gene lost 0 bases, with 13 bases spanning the gap. The CDR3 DNA reads as TGTGCCAGCAGTCCCGCCGGGGTGGCTAACTATGGCTACACCTTC. Translating it yields CASSPAGVANYGYTF.

This clone was counted a few times. The gene calls are TRBV18 and TRBJ2-3; 9 bases are shared with TRBD2. Trimming removed 4 bases from V and 6 bases from J; junction bases left unmatched: 11. CDR3 length: 16 residues. Germline V CDR1 and CDR2: KGHSH, LQKENI. Written as DNA, the CDR3 is TGTGCCAGCTCACGAGAGGCGGGGGGGCCTTTGGATACGCAGTATTTT. The encoded protein is CASSREAGGPLDTQYF.